The 20 T cell receptor beta chains below were found in one sample sequenced in a study of siplizumab effects on memory and regulatory T cells. The method was immunoSEQ multiplex PCR; TCRdb's version includes in-frame clones alone and lacks a portion of them. Found here are 80,000 to 130,000 clones, about 90% of them singletons; the top ten hold 0.55% to 0.95%. Sequencing was performed on Tregs sorted from blood. Receptors originate from a human donor in good health.

The rearrangement uses TRBV19 and TRBJ2-2; weak D call: TRBD1 (6 bases). The CDR3 is 14 residues long. V was pared by 7 bases and J by 3 bases, with 12 bases between. Germline V gene lookup returns CDR1 LNHDA and CDR2 SQIVND (reference sequence). CDR3 nucleotides: TGTGCCAGTATAAAGGGACAAGACACCGGGGAGCTGTTTTTT. This codes for CASIKGQDTGELFF.

This clone was seen only once. V gene TRBV6-6 combines with J gene TRBJ1-5, with D unresolved. Germline assignment: CDR1 MNHNY and CDR2 SVGAGI (reference sequence). The V end lost 2 bases, the J end lost 6 bases, and 11 bases lay between the germline ends. The CDR3 loop spans 14 amino acids. CDR3 coding DNA: TGTGCCAGCAGTTACATGGCCTTGGGTCAGCCCCAGCATTTT. It yields the protein CASSYMALGQPQHF.

This clone has only one observation. The chain is built from TRBV28 and TRBJ2-3; no firm D call. This CDR3 is 12 amino acids long. V lost 3 bases and J 7 bases, leaving 8 bases between the germline ends. CDR1 and CDR2 (germline): MDHEN, SYDVKM. CDR3 sequence reads: CASSLMGNTQYF. CDR3 sequence (DNA): TGTGCCAGCAGTTTGATGGGCAATACGCAGTATTTT.

The chain uses TRBV7-3 and TRBJ2-5; D not resolved. The germline V and J ends were trimmed by 5 bases and 5 bases, with 15 bases remaining between them. This CDR3 region has 14 residues. From germline, CDR1 is SGHTA and CDR2 FQGTGA. This chain's CDR3 is CASSPTLNSETQYF. DNA for the CDR3: TGTGCCAGCAGCCCGACTTTGAATTCGGAGACCCAGTACTTC.

This clone appeared once. The V call is TRBV5-1, the J call TRBJ2-2, with 13 positions matching TRBD2. Germline V CDR1 and CDR2: SGHRS, YFSETQ. The CDR3 has 17 residues. The V and J ends lost 4 bases and 3 bases, in that order; junction bases with no gene match: 6. CDR3 sequence (DNA): TGCGCCAGCAGCCCCGGACTAGCGGGAGTGTACACCGGGGAGCTGTTTTTT. Translation: CASSPGLAGVYTGELFF.

This clone was detected only once. The chain's CDR3 is CASKERVTQYF. The CDR3 DNA is TGTGCCAGTAAGGAGCGGGTGACCCAGTACTTC. The V gene is TRBV2, the J gene TRBJ2-5, with D perhaps matching TRBD2 (6 bases). CDR1 and CDR2 (germline): SNHLY, FYNNEI. CDR3 size: 11 residues. Trimming pared 9 bases from V and 7 bases from J, leaving 12 bases between.

The chain uses TRBV19 and TRBJ2-3; possibly TRBD2 for D (6 bases). V was cut by 7 bases and J by 0 bases, with 17 bases left in between. The CDR3 sequence is 16 residues long. Germline-derived CDR1 and CDR2 are LNHDA and SQIVND (reference sequence). Here the CDR3 reads CASNPQGGTSTDTQYF. Written as DNA, the CDR3 is TGTGCCAGTAACCCCCAGGGAGGCACTAGCACAGATACGCAGTATTTT.

This sequence joins TRBV28 and TRBJ2-7; TRBD1 matches at 7 bases. The germline V gene encodes CDR1 MDHEN and CDR2 SYDVKM. With V trimmed by 0 bases and J by 4 bases, 6 bases remained unmatched. This CDR3 has 15 residues. In nucleotides, the CDR3 is TGTGCCAGCAGTTTATGGGGGACAGCTTTATACGAGCAGTACTTC. The encoded protein is CASSLWGTALYEQYF.

This chain connects TRBV28 to TRBJ2-3; the D is unclear. V lost 3 bases, J lost 0 bases, and 1 base lay in between. Looked up from germline, CDR1 is MDHEN and CDR2 is SYDVKM. The CDR3 runs to 12 residues. CDR3 DNA: TGTGCCAGCAGTTTTAGCACAGATACGCAGTATTTT. Protein sequence: CASSFSTDTQYF.

This chain joins TRBV5-1 and TRBJ1-2; 8 bases match TRBD1. The germline gives CDR1 SGHRS, CDR2 YFSETQ. The CDR3 totals 15 residues. The junction had 8 bases not matched to a gene; V was cut back by 4 bases and J by 3 bases. The CDR3 region is CASSPSGGRDYGYTF. CDR3 sequence (DNA): TGCGCCAGCAGCCCCTCAGGGGGCCGGGACTATGGCTACACCTTC.

This chain links TRBV9 with TRBJ2-5; possibly TRBD1 or TRBD2 for D (5 bases each). CDR1 SGDLS and CDR2 YYNGEE come from the germline V gene. With 0 bases removed from V and 2 bases from J, the gap between germline ends came to 8 bases. The CDR3 runs to 14 residues. CDR3 protein: CASSVAWGQETQYF. Written as DNA, the CDR3 is TGTGCCAGCAGCGTAGCGTGGGGGCAAGAGACCCAGTACTTC.

About this clone itself: Additional DNA sequences in this sample encode the identical CDR3. V is TRBV18 and J is TRBJ1-5, with 8 bases matching TRBD1. Looked up from germline, CDR1 is KGHSH and CDR2 is LQKENI. V lost 3 bases and J lost 4; bases outside the gene matches: 5. The CDR3 loop spans 15 amino acids. The CDR3 here is CASSPRTGINQPQHF. In nucleotides, the CDR3 is TGTGCCAGCTCACCTAGGACAGGGATTAATCAGCCCCAGCATTTT. Full variable domain (missing parts from reference TRBV18 and TRBJ1-5): NAGVMQNPRHLVRRRGQEARLRCSPMKGHSHVYWYRQLPEEGLKFMVYLQKENIIDESGMPKERFSAEFPKEGPSILRIQQVVRGDSAAYFCASSPRTGINQPQHFGDGTRLSIL.

The V call is TRBV6-5, the J call TRBJ2-6, with D possibly matching TRBD2 (5 bases). Trimming stripped 0 bases from V and 4 bases from J, with 7 bases between. This CDR3 is 15 amino acids long. Per germline, CDR1 MNHEY and CDR2 SVGAGI. CDR3: CASSYSRVGANVLTF. CDR3 DNA: TGTGCCAGCAGTTACTCGAGGGTGGGGGCCAACGTCCTGACTTTC.

The chain employs TRBV19 and TRBJ2-7; tentatively, D is TRBD1 (6 bases). Trimming took 5 bases from V and 0 from J, leaving 14 bases between them. This CDR3 is built from 15 residues. The germline V gene encodes CDR1 LNHDA and CDR2 SQIVND (reference sequence). The CDR3 DNA reads TGTGCCAGTAGTCCCCATCTGGACAGCTCCTACGAGCAGTACTTC. It translates to CASSPHLDSSYEQYF.

The J gene is TRBJ2-7, the V gene TRBV20-1, with a weak D call TRBD1 (5 bases). V was trimmed by 3 bases and J by 7 bases, leaving 10 bases between them. The CDR3 spans 11 residues. Germline V gives CDR1 DFQATT, CDR2 SNEGSKA (reference sequence). The CDR3 spells CSARSTGEQYF. In nucleotides, the CDR3 is TGCAGTGCTAGGTCCACAGGAGAGCAGTACTTC.

This clone has only one observation. J is TRBJ2-3 and V is TRBV6-4, with D perhaps matching TRBD2 (5 bases). The CDR3 is made up of 13 amino acids. Trimming shortened V by 4 bases and J by 9 bases, and 14 bases separated the two germline ends. The germline V gene encodes CDR1 MRHNA and CDR2 SNTAGT. CDR3: CASSARIGGTQYF. For the CDR3, the DNA is TGTGCCAGCAGTGCCCGGATAGGAGGAACGCAGTATTTT.

This chain uses TRBV13 with TRBJ1-4, with D possibly being TRBD1 (5 bases). The CDR3 spans 14 residues. CDR1 and CDR2 (germline): PRHDT, FYEKMQ (reference sequence). The V gene lost 4 bases and the J gene lost 8 bases, with 14 bases spanning the gap. The CDR3 DNA sequence: TGTGCCAGCAGCTCGGGACGCCGGAGCGAAAAACTGTTTTTT. Translated: CASSSGRRSEKLFF.

The genes are TRBV7-8 and TRBJ2-4; 10 bases align to TRBD1. V trimming: 6 bases; J trimming: 1 base; junction bases outside the gene matches: 18. This CDR3 is 20 amino acids long. The V gene's germline CDR1 is SGHVS and CDR2 FQNEAQ. The CDR3: CASSSPTGGPLSWAKNIQYF. CDR3 nucleotide sequence: TGTGCCAGCAGTTCCCCGACAGGGGGCCCACTCAGTTGGGCCAAAAACATTCAGTACTTC.

J is TRBJ1-6 and V is TRBV5-1, with a weak D call TRBD1 (6 bases). CDR1 and CDR2 from the germline V gene are SGHRS and YFSETQ. Trimming removed 4 bases from V and 8 bases from J, with 13 bases in between. This CDR3 has 14 residues. CDR3 residues: CASSHRVSDSPLHF. The CDR3 nucleotides read TGCGCCAGCAGCCACAGGGTATCGGATTCACCCCTCCACTTT.

The chain combines TRBV28 with TRBJ2-5; perhaps TRBD1 as D (6 bases). The J call may be in error: the DNA end matches TRBJ2-7 better. The CDR3 covers 21 residues. Germline loops: CDR1 MDHEN, CDR2 SYDVKM. The CDR3 reads CASSSRFSFPGHPGSSYEQYF. In DNA form, the CDR3 reads TGTGCCAGCAGTTCCCGCTTTAGCTTTCCGGGACATCCCGGCAGCTCCTACGAGCAGTACTTC.